This T cell receptor beta chain came from a study of T cell repertoires in cytomegalovirus infection. Overall study: TCR beta signatures that were public indicated CMV infection and matching HLA type.

Germline CDR1 SGHRS, CDR2 YFSETQ. Trimming took off 0 bases at V and 6 bases at J, with 6 bases between the two ends. The CDR3 is made up of 13 amino acids. Findings and limits, study-wide: What dominated the ex vivo response were HLA-C-restricted CMV-specific TCR beta clonotypes. Individuals carrying CMV plus the relevant HLA were identified by cumulative frequency of public TCR beta families.

For this clonotype: As yet, its antigen is unknown.

Each CDR3 protein gets one entry after TCRdb re-called the reads with MiXCR. The data show about 210,000 distinct CDR3 sequences, with 5% to 8.5% seen just once and 5.5% to 6.5% held by the top ten. This sequence originates from a human donor in good health (CMV status not recorded). Some clones in this sample may be carry-over from other donors' samples. V usage is TRBV5-1 and J usage is TRBJ2-2; D uncertain. Sequenced input: PBMCs. DNA for the CDR3: TGCGCCAGCAGCTTGGATGCGGCCGGGGAGCTGTTTTTT. Protein product: CASSLDAAGELFF.